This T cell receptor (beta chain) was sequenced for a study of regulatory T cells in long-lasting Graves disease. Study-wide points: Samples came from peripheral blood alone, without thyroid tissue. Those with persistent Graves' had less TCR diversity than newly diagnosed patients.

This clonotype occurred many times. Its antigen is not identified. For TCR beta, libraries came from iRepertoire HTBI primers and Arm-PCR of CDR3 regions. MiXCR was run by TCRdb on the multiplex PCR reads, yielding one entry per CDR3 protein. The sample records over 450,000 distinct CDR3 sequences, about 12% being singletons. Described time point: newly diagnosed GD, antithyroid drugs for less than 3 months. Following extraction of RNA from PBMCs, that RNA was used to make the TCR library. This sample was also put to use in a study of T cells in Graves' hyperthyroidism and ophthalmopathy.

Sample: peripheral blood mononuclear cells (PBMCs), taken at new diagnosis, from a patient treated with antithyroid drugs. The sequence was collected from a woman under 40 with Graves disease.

The CDR3 bases are TGTGCCAGCAGCGCGGACCTAACCACCTACGAGCAGTACTTC. As protein: CASSADLTTYEQYF. V is TRBV9 and J is TRBJ2-7; the D is unclear. V gave up 3 bases and J gave up 2 bases, with 12 bases separating them. CDR3 length: 14 amino acids. Germline loops: CDR1 SGDLS, CDR2 YYNGEE.